The 9 T cell receptor beta chains below come from one sample, sequenced in a study of vaccination effects on CD4 cells after COVID-19. Antigen-specific CD4+ T cells were expanded (with viral peptide pools) by the ViraFEST assay ahead of sequencing. Isolation of CD4+ T cells took place after approximately ten days of culture. Two-dose BNT162b2 or mRNA-1273 vaccination was given to participants. The antigens these receptors bind are not known. The table came from immunoSEQ multiplex PCR; TCRdb's copy has only in-frame clones and leaves some out. The table includes approximately 78,000 clones, around 80% detected once. Sequencing was performed on CD4+ T cells from PBMCs cultured with HCoV-229E spike peptides, taken after COVID-19 vaccination. The receptor source for this set is a human donor who received a COVID-19 vaccine.

V is TRBV5-1 and J is TRBJ2-5; tentative D call: TRBD2 (5 bases). Germline loops: CDR1 SGHRS, CDR2 YFSETQ. The CDR3 is made up of 13 amino acids. Trimming removed 7 bases from V and 5 bases from J, with 15 bases in between. In nucleotides, the CDR3 is TGCGCCAGCCTTATGCCGGGGATGGAGACCCAGTACTTC. It specifies CASLMPGMETQYF.

This clone was seen a single time. V usage is TRBV2 and J usage is TRBJ2-7; D possibly matches TRBD1 or TRBD2 (5 bases each). The CDR3 has 13 amino acids. The germline V and J ends were trimmed by 1 base and 2 bases, with 6 bases remaining between them. Per the germline V gene, CDR1 is SNHLY and CDR2 is FYNNEI. In DNA form, the CDR3 reads TGTGCCAGCAGTGAAGGGGGACCCTACGAGCAGTACGTC. This sequence encodes CASSEGGPYEQYV.

V is TRBV3-1 (or the pseudogene TRBV3-2) and J is TRBJ2-3, with D hard to call. This CDR3 has 16 amino acids. Trimming removed 1 base at V and 1 base at J, with 12 bases between. CDR1 LGHDT and CDR2 YNNKEL come from the germline V gene (reference sequence). CDR3 nucleotides: TGTGCCAGCAGCCAAGGGTTGGGCGTGCGCACAGATACGCAGTATTTT. Amino acid sequence: CASSQGLGVRTDTQYF.

This chain links TRBV14 with TRBJ1-1, with TRBD1 as a possible D gene (6 bases). The CDR3 has 14 residues. Trimming pared 4 bases from V and 11 bases from J, leaving 20 bases between. Germline V CDR1 and CDR2: SGHDN, FVKESK. The CDR3 DNA reads TGTGCCAGCAGCCCGGACAGCTGGGTCCCGGCCGCTTTCTTT. As protein: CASSPDSWVPAAFF.

J is TRBJ2-3 and V is TRBV5-1, with 10 bases identical to TRBD1. The CDR3 has 17 residues. The V segment lost 1 base and the J segment 7 bases; nucleotides outside the gene matches: 12. In germline, CDR1 is SGHRS, CDR2 YFSETQ. This CDR3 reads CASSLLMSGTGVYTQYF. The CDR3 region has the DNA TGCGCCAGCAGCTTGCTTATGTCCGGGACAGGGGTTTATACGCAGTATTTT.

The chain uses TRBV21-1 and TRBJ1-6. TRBV21-1 is termed a pseudogene. The CDR3 has 15 amino acids. The CDR3 reads CAPREGVELNSPLHF. The CDR3 nucleotides read TGTGCCCCCAGGGAGGGGGTCGAACTTAATTCACCCCTCCACTTT.

The chain recombines TRBV5-6 with TRBJ2-6; a possible D gene is TRBD2 (6 bases). The germline CDR1 and CDR2 sequences are SGHDT and YYEEEE. Between the trimmed V and J ends, which lost 2 bases and 0 bases, there was a span of 15 bases. The CDR3 totals 18 residues. The CDR3, as DNA: TGTGCCAGCAGCTTTCCGGGACTGGGATTCTCTGGGGCCAACGTCCTGACTTTC. It encodes CASSFPGLGFSGANVLTF.

This clone was seen just once. V is TRBV19 and J is TRBJ1-2, with TRBD1 as a possible D gene (6 bases). This CDR3 comprises 16 residues. Germline V gene data show CDR1 as LNHDA and CDR2 as SQIVND (reference sequence). Trimming pared 6 bases from V and 4 bases from J, leaving 21 bases between. CDR3 in DNA: TGTGCCAGTAGAGGTCTAGTTGGACAGAAGGTCTATGGCTACACCTTC. This gives the protein CASRGLVGQKVYGYTF.

The rearrangement links TRBV7-4 to TRBJ2-2; D is unresolved. The CDR3 spans 14 residues. The V end was cut by 3 bases, the J end by 4 bases, with 9 bases between. From germline, CDR1 is SGHVT and CDR2 SQSDAQ. The CDR3 loop reads CASSFPRSTGELFF. CDR3 sequence (DNA): TGTGCCAGCAGCTTCCCCAGGAGCACCGGGGAGCTGTTTTTT.